This T cell receptor beta chain was captured in a study of shared clonotypes between healthy human individuals. Study results and limitations: Inspection by rarefaction showed sorted-subset sequencing to be incomplete despite large depth. The genetic and exposure-history diversity represented was limited by few donors.

The germline V gene encodes CDR1 SGHRS and CDR2 YFSETQ. The CDR3 is 14 amino acids. Trimming removed 0 bases at V and 1 base at J, with 7 bases between. In the case of this clone: Antigen: not known. Other DNA sequences in this sample translate to the same CDR3.

Profiling relied on immunoSEQ multiplex PCR, and the TCRdb table lists in-frame clones only, not all of them. Here the sample spans under 1,100,000 clones, about 75% being singletons. The rearrangement uses TRBV5-1 and TRBJ1-1, with a tentative D call TRBD1 (6 bases). Sample: memory CD4+ T cells sorted from blood. Subset described: CD45RA-negative fraction. This TCR was recovered from a man aged 18 to 30 in good health. Here the CDR3 reads CASSLAGANTEAFF. In nucleotides, the CDR3 is TGCGCCAGCAGCTTGGCAGGGGCGAACACTGAAGCTTTCTTT.